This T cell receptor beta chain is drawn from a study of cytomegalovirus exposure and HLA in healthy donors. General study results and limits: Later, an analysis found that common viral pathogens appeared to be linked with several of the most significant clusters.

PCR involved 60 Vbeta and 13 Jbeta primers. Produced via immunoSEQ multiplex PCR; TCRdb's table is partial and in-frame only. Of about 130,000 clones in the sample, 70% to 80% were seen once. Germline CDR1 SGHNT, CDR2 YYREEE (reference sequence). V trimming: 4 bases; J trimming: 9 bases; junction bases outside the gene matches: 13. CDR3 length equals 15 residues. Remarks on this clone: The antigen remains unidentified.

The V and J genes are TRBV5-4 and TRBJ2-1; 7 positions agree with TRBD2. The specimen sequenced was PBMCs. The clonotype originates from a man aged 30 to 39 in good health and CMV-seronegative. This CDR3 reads CASSPPVAGEGEQFF. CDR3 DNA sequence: TGTGCCAGCAGCCCACCGGTGGCGGGAGAAGGTGAGCAGTTCTTC. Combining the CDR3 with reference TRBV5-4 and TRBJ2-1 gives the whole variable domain ETGVTQSPTHLIKTRGQQVTLRCSSQSGHNTVSWYQQALGQGPQFIFQYYREEENGRGNFPPRFSGLQFPNYSSELNVNALELDDSALYLCASSPPVAGEGEQFFGPGTRLTVL.